The sample holds a few counts of the clone carrying this T cell receptor beta chain. Its antigen is unidentified. A universal primer site and UMIs were added as TCR cDNA was made by 5'RACE template switching. TCRdb ran MiXCR on the 5' RACE reads and lists one entry per CDR3 protein. The table records about 320,000 distinct CDR3 sequences, around 7.3% of them present only once. The record originates from a study of T cells after yellow fever vaccination. Study-wide results and limits: Most primary-vaccination clones recurred post-booster (about 96% CD4, over 70% CD8). Within FACS-sorted repertoires, abundant clonotypes contaminating from the bulk population could be present. Clonotypes shared by both compartments, CD4 and CD8, made up a small share.

The input for sequencing was PBMCs, taken more than 40 days after the first yellow fever vaccination. This clonotype was sampled from a man younger than 35 who received the YFV17D yellow fever vaccine.

The CDR3 reads CATRDEGSTTEAFF. CDR3 coding DNA: TGTGCCACCAGGGATGAGGGGAGCACCACTGAAGCTTTCTTT. This sequence joins TRBV15 and TRBJ1-1; maybe TRBD1 (5 bases). Between the trimmed V and J ends, which lost 6 bases and 4 bases, there was a span of 15 bases. Germline V CDR1 and CDR2: LNHNV, YYDKDF (reference sequence). The CDR3 extends over 14 amino acids.